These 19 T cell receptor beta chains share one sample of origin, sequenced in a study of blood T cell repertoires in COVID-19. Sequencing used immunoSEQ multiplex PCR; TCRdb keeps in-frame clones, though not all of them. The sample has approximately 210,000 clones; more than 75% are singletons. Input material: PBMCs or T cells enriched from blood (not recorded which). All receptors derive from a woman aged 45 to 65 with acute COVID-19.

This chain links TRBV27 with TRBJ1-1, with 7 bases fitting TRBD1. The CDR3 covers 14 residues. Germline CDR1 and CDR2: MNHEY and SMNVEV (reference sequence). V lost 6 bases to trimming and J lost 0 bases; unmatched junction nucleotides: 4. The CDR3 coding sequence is TGTGCCAGCAGCGGACAGGCCTTGAACACTGAAGCTTTCTTT. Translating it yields CASSGQALNTEAFF.

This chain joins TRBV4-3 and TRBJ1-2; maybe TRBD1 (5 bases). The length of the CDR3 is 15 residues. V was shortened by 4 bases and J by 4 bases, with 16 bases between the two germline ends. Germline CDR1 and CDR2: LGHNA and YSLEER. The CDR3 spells CASSRWGDLVYGYTF. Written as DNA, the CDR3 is TGCGCCAGCAGCCGGTGGGGGGACCTGGTCTATGGCTACACCTTC.

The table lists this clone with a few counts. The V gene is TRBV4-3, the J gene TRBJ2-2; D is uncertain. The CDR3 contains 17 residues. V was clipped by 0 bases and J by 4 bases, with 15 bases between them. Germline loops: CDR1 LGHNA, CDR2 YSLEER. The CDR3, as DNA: TGCGCCAGCAGCCAAGAACTTCATCTAGAGCTCACCGGGGAGCTGTTTTTT. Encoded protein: CASSQELHLELTGELFF.

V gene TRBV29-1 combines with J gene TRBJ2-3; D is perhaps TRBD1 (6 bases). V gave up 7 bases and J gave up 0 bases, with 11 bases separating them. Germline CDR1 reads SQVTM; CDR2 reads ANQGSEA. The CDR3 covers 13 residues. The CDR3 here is CSADGQSTDTQYF. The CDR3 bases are TGCAGCGCAGATGGACAGAGCACAGATACGCAGTATTTT.

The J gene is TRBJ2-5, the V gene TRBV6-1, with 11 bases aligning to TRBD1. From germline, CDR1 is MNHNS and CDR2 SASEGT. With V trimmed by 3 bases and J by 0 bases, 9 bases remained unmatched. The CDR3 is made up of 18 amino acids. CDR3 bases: TGTGCCAGCAGTGATCTTGGACAGGGGGCAGGGTACCAAGAGACCCAGTACTTC. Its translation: CASSDLGQGAGYQETQYF.

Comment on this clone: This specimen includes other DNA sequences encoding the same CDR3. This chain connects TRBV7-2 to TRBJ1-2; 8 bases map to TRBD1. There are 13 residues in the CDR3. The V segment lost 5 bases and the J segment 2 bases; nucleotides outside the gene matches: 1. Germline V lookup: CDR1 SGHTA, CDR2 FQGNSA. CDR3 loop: CASSRDRNYGYTF. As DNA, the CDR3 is TGTGCCAGCAGCCGGGACAGGAACTATGGCTACACCTTC. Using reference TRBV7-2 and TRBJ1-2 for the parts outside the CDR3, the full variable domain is GAGVSQSPSNKVTEKGKDVELRCDPISGHTALYWYRQSLGQGLEFLIYFQGNSAPDKSGLPSDRFSAERTGGSVSTLTIQRTQQEDSAVYLCASSRDRNYGYTFGSGTRLTVV.

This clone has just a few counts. Here the CDR3 DNA reads TGTGCCAGCAGCTCCACAGGGGTAAGCAATCAGCCCCAGCATTTT. Amino acids: CASSSTGVSNQPQHF. The rearrangement joins TRBV11-2 to TRBJ1-5; 7 bases map to TRBD1. CDR1 and CDR2 from the germline V gene are SGHAT and FQNNGV. V shed 4 bases and J 1 base; nucleotides not matched to a gene: 4. The CDR3 extends over 15 amino acids.

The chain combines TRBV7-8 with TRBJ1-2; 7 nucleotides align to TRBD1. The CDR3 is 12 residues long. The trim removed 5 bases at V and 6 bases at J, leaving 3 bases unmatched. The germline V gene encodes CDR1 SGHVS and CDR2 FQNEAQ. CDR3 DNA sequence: TGTGCCAGCAGCACGACAGGGCATGGCTACACCTTC. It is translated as CASSTTGHGYTF. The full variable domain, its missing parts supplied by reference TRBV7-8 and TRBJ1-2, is GAGVSQSPRYKVAKRGQDVALRCDPISGHVSLFWYQQALGQGPEFLTYFQNEAQLDKSGLPSDRFFAERPEGSVSTLKIQRTQQEDSAVYLCASSTTGHGYTFGSGTRLTVV.

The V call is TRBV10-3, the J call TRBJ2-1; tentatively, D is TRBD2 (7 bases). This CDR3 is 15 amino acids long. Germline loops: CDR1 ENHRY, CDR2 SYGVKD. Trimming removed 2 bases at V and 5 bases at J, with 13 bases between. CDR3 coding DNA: TGTGCCATCAGTGAGGCGGGGGCCCCAAACAATGAGCAGTTCTTC. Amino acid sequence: CAISEAGAPNNEQFF.

The CDR3 DNA sequence: TGTGCCAGTAGTCGAACTACAGGGGCTTCGTACACTGAAGCTTTCTTT. As protein: CASSRTTGASYTEAFF. The chain employs TRBV19 and TRBJ1-1, with 7 bases aligning to TRBD1. V dropped 5 bases and J dropped 3; count of bases not matched to a gene: 12. CDR1 and CDR2 from the germline V gene are LNHDA and SQIVND (reference sequence). The CDR3 has 16 amino acids.

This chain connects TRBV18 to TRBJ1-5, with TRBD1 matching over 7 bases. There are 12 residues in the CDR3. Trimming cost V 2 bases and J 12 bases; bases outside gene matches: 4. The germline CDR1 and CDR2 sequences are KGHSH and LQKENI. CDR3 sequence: CASSPEGANQHF. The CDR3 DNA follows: TGTGCCAGCTCACCAGAGGGGGCTAACCAGCATTTT.

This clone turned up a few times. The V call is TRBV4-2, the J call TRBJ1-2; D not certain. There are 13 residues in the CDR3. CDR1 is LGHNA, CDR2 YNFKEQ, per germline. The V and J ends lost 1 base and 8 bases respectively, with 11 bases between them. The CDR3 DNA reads TGTGCCAGCAGCCAAGCTGACACTGTAGGCTACACCTTC. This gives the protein CASSQADTVGYTF.

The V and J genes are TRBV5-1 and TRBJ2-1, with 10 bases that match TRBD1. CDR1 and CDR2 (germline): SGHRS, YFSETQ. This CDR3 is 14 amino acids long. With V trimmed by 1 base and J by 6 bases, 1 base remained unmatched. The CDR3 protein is CASSLWTGGNEQFF. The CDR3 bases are TGCGCCAGCAGCTTGTGGACAGGGGGCAATGAGCAGTTCTTC.

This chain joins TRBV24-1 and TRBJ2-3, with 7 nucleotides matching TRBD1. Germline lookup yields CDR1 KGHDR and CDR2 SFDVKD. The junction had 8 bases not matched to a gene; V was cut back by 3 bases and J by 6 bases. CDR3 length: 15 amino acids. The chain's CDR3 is CATSDRQGERDTQYF. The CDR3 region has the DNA TGTGCCACCAGTGATCGACAGGGAGAAAGGGATACGCAGTATTTT.

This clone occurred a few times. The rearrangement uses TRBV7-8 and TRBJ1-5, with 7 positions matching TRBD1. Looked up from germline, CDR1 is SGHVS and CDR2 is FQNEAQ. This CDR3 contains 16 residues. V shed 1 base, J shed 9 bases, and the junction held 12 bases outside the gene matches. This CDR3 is CASSLGAGTDLRPQHF. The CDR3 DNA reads TGTGCCAGCAGCTTAGGAGCCGGGACAGACCTTCGGCCCCAGCATTTT.

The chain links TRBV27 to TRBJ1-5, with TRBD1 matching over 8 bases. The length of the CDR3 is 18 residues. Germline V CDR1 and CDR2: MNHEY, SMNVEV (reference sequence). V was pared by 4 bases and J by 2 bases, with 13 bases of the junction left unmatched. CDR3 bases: TGTGCCAGCAGTTCGGACAGGGAGGAGGACCTTGGCAATCAGCCCCAGCATTTT. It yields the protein CASSSDREEDLGNQPQHF.

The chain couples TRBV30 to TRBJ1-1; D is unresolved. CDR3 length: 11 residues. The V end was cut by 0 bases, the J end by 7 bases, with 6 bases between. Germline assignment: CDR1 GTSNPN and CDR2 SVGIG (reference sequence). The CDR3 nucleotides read TGTGCCTGGAGTGTAGTCGGTGAAGCTTTCTTT. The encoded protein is CAWSVVGEAFF.

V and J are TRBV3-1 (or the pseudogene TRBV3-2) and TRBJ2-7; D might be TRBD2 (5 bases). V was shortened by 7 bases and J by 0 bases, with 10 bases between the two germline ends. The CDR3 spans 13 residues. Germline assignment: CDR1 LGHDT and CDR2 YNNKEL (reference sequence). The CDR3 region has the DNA TGTGCCAGCACACGAGCGGTCTCCTACGAGCAGTACGTC. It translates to CASTRAVSYEQYV.

The CDR3: CAWSGASGDGEQFF. The CDR3 DNA is TGTGCCTGGAGTGGGGCGTCGGGGGACGGTGAGCAGTTCTTC. The V and J genes are TRBV30 and TRBJ2-1; D may be TRBD2 (6 bases). There are 14 residues in the CDR3. Germline lookup yields CDR1 GTSNPN and CDR2 SVGIG (reference sequence). V was pared by 1 base and J by 9 bases, with 16 bases between.